The count of the clone carrying this T cell receptor (beta chain) is one. Its antigen is still unknown. The CDR3 is 15 residues long. Trimming removed 4 bases at V and 3 bases at J, with 14 bases between. The germline CDR1 and CDR2 sequences are SGHRS and YFSETQ. A second PCR of 7 to 11 cycles used a sample-barcoded 5' primer and a J-beta primer mix. Each sample provided no less than 2.5 million CDR3-containing paired-end reads. TCRdb re-called the 5' RACE reads with MiXCR, one entry per CDR3 protein. The repertoire holds about 970,000 distinct CDR3 sequences, with roughly 51% as singletons. These data belong to a study of blood T cells in healthy people across ages. Findings of the study overall: Greater diversity and more naive CD4+ cells were seen in long-lived donors than in aged donors. Older individuals had lower TCR beta diversity per million T cells (the decline was roughly linear). Diversity figures based on one million T cells were deemed too low.

J is TRBJ2-1 and V is TRBV5-1; D unresolved. The receptor comes from a woman aged 60-75 years in good health. The material sequenced was blood. The CDR3 coding sequence is TGCGCCAGCAGCACGATGGCGGATTACTACAATGAGCAGTTCTTC. Amino acid sequence: CASSTMADYYNEQFF.